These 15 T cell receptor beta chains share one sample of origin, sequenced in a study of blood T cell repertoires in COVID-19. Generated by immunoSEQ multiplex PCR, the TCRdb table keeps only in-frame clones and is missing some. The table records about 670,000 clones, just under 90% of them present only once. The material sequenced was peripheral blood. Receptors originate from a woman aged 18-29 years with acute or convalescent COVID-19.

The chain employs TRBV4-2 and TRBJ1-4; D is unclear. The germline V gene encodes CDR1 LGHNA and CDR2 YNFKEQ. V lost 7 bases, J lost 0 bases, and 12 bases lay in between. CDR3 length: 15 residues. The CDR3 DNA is TGTGCCAGCAAAACGAACCCAGCAACTAATGAAAAACTGTTTTTT. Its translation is CASKTNPATNEKLFF.

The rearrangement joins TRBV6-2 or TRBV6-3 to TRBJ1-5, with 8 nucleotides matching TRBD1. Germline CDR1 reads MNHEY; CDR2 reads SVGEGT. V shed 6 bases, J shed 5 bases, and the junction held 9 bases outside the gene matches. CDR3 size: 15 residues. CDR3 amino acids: CASSLDRERDQPQHF. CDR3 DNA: TGTGCCAGCAGCTTGGACAGGGAGCGGGATCAGCCCCAGCATTTT.

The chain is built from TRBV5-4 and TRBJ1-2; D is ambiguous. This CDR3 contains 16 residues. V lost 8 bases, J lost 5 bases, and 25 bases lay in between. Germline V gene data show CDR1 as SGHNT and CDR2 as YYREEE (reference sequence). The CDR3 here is CASMALGGRPGYGYTF. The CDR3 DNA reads TGTGCCAGTATGGCGTTGGGCGGCCGGCCGGGGTATGGCTACACCTTC.

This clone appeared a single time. CDR3 coding DNA: TGCAGCGTCTCCTTTGGGGGGAAAAACAATGAGCAGTTCTTC. Its protein product is CSVSFGGKNNEQFF. V is TRBV29-1 and J is TRBJ2-1; the D gene is possibly TRBD2 (6 bases). This CDR3 contains 14 residues. Trimming stripped 6 bases from V and 5 bases from J, with 17 bases between. The V gene's germline CDR1 is SQVTM and CDR2 ANQGSEA.

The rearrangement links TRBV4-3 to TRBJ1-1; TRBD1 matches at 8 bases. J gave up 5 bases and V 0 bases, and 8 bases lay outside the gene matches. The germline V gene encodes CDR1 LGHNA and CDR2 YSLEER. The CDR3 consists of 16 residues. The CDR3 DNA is TGCGCCAGCAGCCAAGACGGGCAGGGGGCGCATACTGAAGCTTTCTTT. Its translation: CASSQDGQGAHTEAFF.

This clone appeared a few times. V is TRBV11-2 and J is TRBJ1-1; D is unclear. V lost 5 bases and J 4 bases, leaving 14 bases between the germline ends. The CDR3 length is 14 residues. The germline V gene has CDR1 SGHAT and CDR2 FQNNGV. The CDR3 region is CASSPPRGITEAFF. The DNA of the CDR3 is TGTGCCAGCAGCCCCCCTAGAGGGATCACTGAAGCTTTCTTT.

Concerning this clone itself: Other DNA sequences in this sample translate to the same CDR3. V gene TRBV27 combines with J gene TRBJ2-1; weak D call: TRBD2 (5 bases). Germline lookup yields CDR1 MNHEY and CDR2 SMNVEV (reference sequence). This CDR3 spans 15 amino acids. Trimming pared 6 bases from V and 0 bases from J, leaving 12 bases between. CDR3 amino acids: CASRRTGSSYNEQFF. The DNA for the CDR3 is TGTGCCAGCAGACGGACGGGGAGCTCCTACAATGAGCAGTTCTTC.

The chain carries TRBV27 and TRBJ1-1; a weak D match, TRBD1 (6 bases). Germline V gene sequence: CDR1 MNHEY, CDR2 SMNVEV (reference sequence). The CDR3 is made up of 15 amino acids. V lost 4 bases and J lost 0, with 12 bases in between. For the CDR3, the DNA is TGTGCCAGCAGTTCTATTGGGGACATGAACACTGAAGCTTTCTTT. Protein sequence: CASSSIGDMNTEAFF.

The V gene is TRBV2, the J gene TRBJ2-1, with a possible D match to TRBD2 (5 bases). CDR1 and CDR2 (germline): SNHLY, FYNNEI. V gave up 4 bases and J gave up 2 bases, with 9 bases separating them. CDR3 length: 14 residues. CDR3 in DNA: TGTGCCAGCAGTGGAGGGTCAGCCTACAATGAGCAGTTCTTC. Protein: CASSGGSAYNEQFF.

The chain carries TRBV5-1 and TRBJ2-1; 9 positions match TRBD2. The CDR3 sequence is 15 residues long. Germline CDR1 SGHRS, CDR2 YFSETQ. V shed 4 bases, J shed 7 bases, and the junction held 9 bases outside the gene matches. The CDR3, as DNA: TGCGCCAGCAGCCCTGGGGTAGCGGGGGTAAATGAGCAGTTCTTC. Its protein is CASSPGVAGVNEQFF. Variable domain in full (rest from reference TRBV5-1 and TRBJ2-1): KAGVTQTPRYLIKTRGQQVTLSCSPISGHRSVSWYQQTPGQGLQFLFEYFSETQRNKGNFPGRFSGRQFSNSRSEMNVSTLELGDSALYLCASSPGVAGVNEQFFGPGTRLTVL.

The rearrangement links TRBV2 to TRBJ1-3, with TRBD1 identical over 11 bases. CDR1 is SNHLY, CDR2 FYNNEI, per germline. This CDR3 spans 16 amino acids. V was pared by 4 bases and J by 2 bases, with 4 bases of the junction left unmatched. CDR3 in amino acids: CASSGGTGGPGNTIYF. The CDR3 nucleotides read TGTGCCAGCAGTGGAGGGACAGGGGGTCCTGGAAACACCATATATTTT.

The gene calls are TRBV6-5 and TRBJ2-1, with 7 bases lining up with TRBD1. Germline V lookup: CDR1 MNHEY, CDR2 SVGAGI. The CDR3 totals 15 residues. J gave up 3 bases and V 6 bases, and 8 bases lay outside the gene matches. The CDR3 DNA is TGTGCCAGCAGCCTCGGACAGGTTCTCTACAATGAGCAGTTCTTC. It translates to CASSLGQVLYNEQFF.

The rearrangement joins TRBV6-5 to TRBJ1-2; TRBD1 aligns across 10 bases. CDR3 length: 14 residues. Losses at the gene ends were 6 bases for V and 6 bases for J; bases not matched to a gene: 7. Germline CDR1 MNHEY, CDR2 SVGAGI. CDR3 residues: CASRGDRGKNGYTF. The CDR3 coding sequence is TGTGCCAGCAGAGGGGACAGGGGCAAAAATGGCTACACCTTC.

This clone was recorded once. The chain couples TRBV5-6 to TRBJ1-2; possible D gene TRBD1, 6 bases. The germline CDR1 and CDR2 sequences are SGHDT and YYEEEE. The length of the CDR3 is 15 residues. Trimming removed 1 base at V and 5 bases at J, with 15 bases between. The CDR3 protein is CASSLLSRGSYGYTF. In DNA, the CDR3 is TGTGCCAGCAGCTTGCTTTCCAGGGGAAGTTATGGCTACACCTTC.

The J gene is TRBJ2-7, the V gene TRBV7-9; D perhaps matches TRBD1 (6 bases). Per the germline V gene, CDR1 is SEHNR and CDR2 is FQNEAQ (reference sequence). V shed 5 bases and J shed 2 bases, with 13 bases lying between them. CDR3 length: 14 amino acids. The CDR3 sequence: CASSPPQGTYEQYF. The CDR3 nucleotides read TGTGCCAGCAGCCCACCACAGGGTACCTACGAGCAGTACTTC.